This T cell receptor beta chain derives from a study of lymphopenia after photon versus proton radiotherapy. Study-wide results and caveats: In patients who died, overall survival fell as post-nadir TCR diversity dropped more. Proton therapy kept repertoires fairly stable, unlike photons, which gained effector/memory cells.

A remark on this clone: Its antigen is undetermined.

Only in-frame clones appear in the TCRdb table, and some are missing; sequencing was by immunoSEQ multiplex PCR. Among 50,000 or so clones listed, 80% to 95% were seen once. There are 15 residues in the CDR3. Trimming pared 0 bases from V and 1 base from J, leaving 7 bases between. Germline assignment: CDR1 MNHNY and CDR2 SVGAGI (reference sequence). The chain combines TRBV6-6 with TRBJ1-5; D not certain. The sequence derives from a woman in her thirties or forties with cholangiocarcinoma. The sample here was peripheral blood, taken from a patient treated with photon-based radiotherapy. DNA for the CDR3: TGTGCCAGCAGTTACTCCCAGGAAAGCAATCAGCCCCAGCATTTT. This sequence encodes CASSYSQESNQPQHF.